Following are 10 T cell receptor beta chains from one sample sequenced in a study of shared clonotypes between healthy human individuals. Sequenced by immunoSEQ multiplex PCR; TCRdb stores in-frame clones only, minus some. The profile shows roughly 2.4 million clones, around 95% of them singletons. The sequencing sample was made of naive CD4+ T cells sorted from blood. The subset was: CD45RA+ positively selected. Source of these receptors: a man aged 18 to 35 in good health.

This clone was found once. This chain uses TRBV6-5 with TRBJ2-1; 10 nucleotides agree with TRBD2. Germline values: CDR1 MNHEY, CDR2 SVGAGI. The CDR3 is 16 amino acids. V lost 0 bases, J lost 4 bases, and 3 bases stayed unmatched. CDR3 in DNA: TGTGCCAGCAGTTACTCGCTAGCGGGAGTATACAATGAGCAGTTCTTC. It yields the protein CASSYSLAGVYNEQFF.

This sequence joins TRBV29-1 and TRBJ1-2; no clear D gene. This CDR3 comprises 12 residues. The V end lost 6 bases, the J end lost 3 bases, and 11 bases lay between the germline ends. The germline V gene has CDR1 SQVTM and CDR2 ANQGSEA. This CDR3 is CSVGGLYYGYTF. In nucleotides, the CDR3 is TGCAGCGTGGGAGGGCTTTACTATGGCTACACCTTC.

This sequence joins TRBV7-2 and TRBJ1-2; D call uncertain. The CDR3 extends over 14 amino acids. V lost 5 bases, J lost 1 base, and 11 bases lay in between. Germline CDR1 and CDR2: SGHTA and FQGNSA. CDR3: CASSQDGNNYGYTF. CDR3 nucleotides: TGTGCCAGCAGCCAGGACGGGAATAACTATGGCTACACCTTC.

The V gene is TRBV4-3, the J gene TRBJ2-2; no clear D gene. The CDR3 has 14 amino acids. V lost 0 bases and J 7 bases, leaving 9 bases between the germline ends. Germline loops: CDR1 LGHNA, CDR2 YSLEER. Here the CDR3 reads CASSQESSVGELFF. DNA of the CDR3: TGCGCCAGCAGCCAAGAGTCGTCGGTCGGGGAGCTGTTTTTT.

The CDR3 spells CASSPPGLARTDTQYF. In nucleotides, the CDR3 is TGTGCCAGCAGCCCCCCGGGACTAGCGCGCACAGATACGCAGTATTTT. V usage is TRBV7-2 and J usage is TRBJ2-3; 10 bases are a match to TRBD2. From germline, CDR1 is SGHTA and CDR2 FQGNSA. Trimming cost V 5 bases and J 1 base; bases outside gene matches: 6. The CDR3 is 16 residues long.

This chain uses TRBV5-1 with TRBJ2-2; D unclear. Germline V gives CDR1 SGHRS, CDR2 YFSETQ. This CDR3 comprises 17 residues. V lost 0 bases to trimming and J lost 4 bases, with 16 bases between them. CDR3 sequence: CASSLEVAGRATGELFF. The CDR3 coding sequence is TGCGCCAGCAGCTTGGAGGTGGCAGGTAGAGCCACCGGGGAGCTGTTTTTT.

Worth noting for this clone: This same CDR3 is encoded by further DNA sequences in the sample. This rearrangement joins TRBV7-2 to TRBJ2-7; 7 bases are shared with TRBD1. With V trimmed by 3 bases and J by 0 bases, 5 bases remained unmatched. Germline CDR1 is SGHTA and CDR2 is FQGNSA. This CDR3 has 15 residues. The CDR3 nucleotides read TGTGCCAGCAGCTTCACCGGGACAGACTCCTACGAGCAGTACTTC. Protein sequence: CASSFTGTDSYEQYF.

This chain connects TRBV5-1 to TRBJ2-1, with TRBD2 as a possible D gene (5 bases). V lost 0 bases and J lost 2, with 12 bases in between. The germline V gene encodes CDR1 SGHRS and CDR2 YFSETQ. The CDR3 has 16 residues. This chain's CDR3 is CASSLAAGGPYNEQFF. CDR3 coding DNA: TGCGCCAGCAGCTTGGCCGCGGGTGGGCCCTACAATGAGCAGTTCTTC.

The rearrangement joins TRBV6-4 to TRBJ1-5; D possibly corresponds to TRBD1 (5 bases). The germline V gene encodes CDR1 MRHNA and CDR2 SNTAGT. Trimming pared 4 bases from V and 6 bases from J, leaving 10 bases between. The CDR3 extends over 13 amino acids. The CDR3 nucleotides are TGTGCCAGCAGTGTGATAGGGGTTCAGCCCCAGCATTTT. As protein: CASSVIGVQPQHF.

The CDR3 here is CASSFRPTSNQPQHF. The CDR3 DNA sequence: TGTGCCAGCAGTTTCCGTCCGACTAGCAATCAGCCCCAGCATTTT. This sequence joins TRBV28 and TRBJ1-5; D uncertain. The V and J ends lost 3 bases and 0 bases respectively, with 9 bases between them. This CDR3 has 15 amino acids. From germline, CDR1 is MDHEN and CDR2 SYDVKM.